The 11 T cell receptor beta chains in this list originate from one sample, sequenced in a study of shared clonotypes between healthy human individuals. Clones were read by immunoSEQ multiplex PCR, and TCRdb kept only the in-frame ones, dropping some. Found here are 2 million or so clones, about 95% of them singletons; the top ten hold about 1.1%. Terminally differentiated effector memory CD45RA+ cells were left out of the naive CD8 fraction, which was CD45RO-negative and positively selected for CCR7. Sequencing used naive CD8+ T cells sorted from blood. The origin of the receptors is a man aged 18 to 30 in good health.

The CDR3 loop reads CAWSEGLGYEQYF. In DNA form, the CDR3 reads TGTGCCTGGAGTGAGGGGCTGGGCTACGAGCAGTACTTC. The rearrangement uses TRBV30 and TRBJ2-7, with D possibly being TRBD1 (5 bases). V lost 1 base and J 3 bases, leaving 10 bases between the germline ends. This CDR3 is 13 amino acids long. Germline CDR1 and CDR2: GTSNPN and SVGIG (reference sequence).

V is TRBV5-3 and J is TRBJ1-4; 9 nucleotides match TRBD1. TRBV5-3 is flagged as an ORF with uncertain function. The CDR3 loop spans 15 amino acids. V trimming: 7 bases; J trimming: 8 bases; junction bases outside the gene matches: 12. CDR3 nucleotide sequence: TGTGCCAGATCATCAATGAGACAGGGGGGGGAAAAACTGTTTTTT. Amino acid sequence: CARSSMRQGGEKLFF.

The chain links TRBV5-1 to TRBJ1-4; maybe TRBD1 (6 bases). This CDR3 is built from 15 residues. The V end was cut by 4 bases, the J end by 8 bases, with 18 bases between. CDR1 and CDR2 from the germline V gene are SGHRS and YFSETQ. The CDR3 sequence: CASSPEGGVGEKLFF. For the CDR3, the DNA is TGCGCCAGCAGCCCTGAGGGGGGTGTTGGAGAAAAACTGTTTTTT. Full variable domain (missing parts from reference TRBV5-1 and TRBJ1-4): KAGVTQTPRYLIKTRGQQVTLSCSPISGHRSVSWYQQTPGQGLQFLFEYFSETQRNKGNFPGRFSGRQFSNSRSEMNVSTLELGDSALYLCASSPEGGVGEKLFFGSGTQLSVL.

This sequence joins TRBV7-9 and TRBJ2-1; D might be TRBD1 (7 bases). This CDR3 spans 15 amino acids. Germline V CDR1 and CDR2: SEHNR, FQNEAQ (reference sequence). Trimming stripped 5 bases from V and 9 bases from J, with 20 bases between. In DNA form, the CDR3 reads TGTGCCAGCAGCCCCAGGGGGGCAGGGGAGGTTGAGCAGTTCTTC. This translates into CASSPRGAGEVEQFF.

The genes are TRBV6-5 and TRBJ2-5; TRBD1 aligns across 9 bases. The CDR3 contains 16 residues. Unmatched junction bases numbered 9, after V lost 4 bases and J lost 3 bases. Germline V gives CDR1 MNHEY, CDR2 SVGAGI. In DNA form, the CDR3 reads TGTGCCAGCAGTTCCGCAAGACAGGGGGTCAAAGAGACCCAGTACTTC. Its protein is CASSSARQGVKETQYF.

Here the CDR3 DNA reads TGTGCCAGCACCCATGGAAACACTGAAGCTTTCTTT. Amino acid sequence: CASTHGNTEAFF. This chain links TRBV28 with TRBJ1-1, with no clear D. The germline V gene has CDR1 MDHEN and CDR2 SYDVKM. The CDR3 sequence is 12 residues long. V lost 7 bases and J lost 2, with 8 bases in between.

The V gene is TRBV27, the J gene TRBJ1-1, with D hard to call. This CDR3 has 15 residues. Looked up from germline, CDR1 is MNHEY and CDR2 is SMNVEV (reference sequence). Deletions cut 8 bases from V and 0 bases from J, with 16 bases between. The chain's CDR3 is CASRWRFGMNTEAFF. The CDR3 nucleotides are TGTGCCAGCCGCTGGCGATTCGGGATGAACACTGAAGCTTTCTTT.

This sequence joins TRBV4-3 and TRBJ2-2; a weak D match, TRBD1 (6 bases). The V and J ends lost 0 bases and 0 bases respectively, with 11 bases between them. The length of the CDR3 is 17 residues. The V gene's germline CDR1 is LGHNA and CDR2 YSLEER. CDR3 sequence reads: CASSQDPEGANTGELFF. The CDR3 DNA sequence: TGCGCCAGCAGCCAAGATCCTGAGGGGGCGAACACCGGGGAGCTGTTTTTT.

The CDR3 DNA follows: TGCGCCAGCAGCCAAGCGGGGGCAGGGGGCGAGTACGAGCAGTACTTC. Its protein product is CASSQAGAGGEYEQYF. J is TRBJ2-7 and V is TRBV4-3; the match to TRBD1 covers 8 bases. This CDR3 has 16 residues. Germline-derived CDR1 and CDR2 are LGHNA and YSLEER. Trimming cost V 1 base and J 4 bases; bases outside gene matches: 9.

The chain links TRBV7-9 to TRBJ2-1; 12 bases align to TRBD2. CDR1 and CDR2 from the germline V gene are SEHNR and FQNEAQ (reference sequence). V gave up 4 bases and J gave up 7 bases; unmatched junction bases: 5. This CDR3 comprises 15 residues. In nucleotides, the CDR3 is TGTGCCAGCAGCTCCCCTAGCGGGGGGGGTAATGAGCAGTTCTTC. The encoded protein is CASSSPSGGGNEQFF. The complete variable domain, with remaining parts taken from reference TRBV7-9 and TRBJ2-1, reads DTGVSQNPRHKITKRGQNVTFRCDPISEHNRLYWYRQTLGQGPEFLTYFQNEAQLEKSRLLSDRFSAERPKGSFSTLEIQRTEQGDSAMYLCASSSPSGGGNEQFFGPGTRLTVL.

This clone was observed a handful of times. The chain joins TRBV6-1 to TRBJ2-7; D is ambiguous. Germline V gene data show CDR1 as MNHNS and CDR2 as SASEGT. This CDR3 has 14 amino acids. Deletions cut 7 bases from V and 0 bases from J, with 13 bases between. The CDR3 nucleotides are TGTGCCAGCATCGGCCCAGAGACCTCCTACGAGCAGTACTTC. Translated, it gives CASIGPETSYEQYF.